This TCR beta chain was obtained from a study of cytomegalovirus exposure and HLA in healthy donors (dated by TCRdb to the late 2010s). As for the study more broadly: According to an earlier analysis of around 600 of the donors, about 179 million T cells yielded approximately 120 million unique TCR beta sequences and more than 250 Gb of sequence data. An early release covering over 500 HLA-typed donors comprised approximately 290 gigabases of sequencing data and around 80 million unique TCR sequences. Of the roughly 400 genotyped donors, approximately 81% were placed in the genetic ancestry cluster associated with self-reported Caucasian donors. The study was designed to test whether signatures of past pathogen exposure could be identified by cataloging public T cell receptors. The study used immunosequencing to profile the T cell repertoires of 666 subjects and linked those repertoires to cytomegalovirus serostatus. A separate validation cohort of over 95 different subjects was used in addition to the 666-subject first cohort. High-throughput TCR immunosequencing, statistical association of individual TCRs with disease status, and machine learning were combined to predict cytomegalovirus infection status. To study patterns of TCR occurrence, a later analysis re-analyzed previously published TCR beta repertoires from several hundred donors and added high-resolution HLA genotyping. The later analysis used no new phenotypic data to find candidate immune exposures, relying instead on TCR beta sequences and their occurrence across donors. To decide whether each TCR beta V gene segment behaved as functional or pseudogenic, an earlier analysis of some 600 of the donors relied on high-throughput TCR beta sequencing. Alongside the repertoire data, information on donor age, sex, ethnicity and CMV serostatus was compiled. Genome-wide SNP genotypes for about 65% of the roughly 670 donors were used in a later genetic analysis, which treated that subset as a discovery cohort. Every discovery cohort repertoire had been produced on one sequencing platform. Class I and class II HLA loci were covered by the typing at four-digit resolution. Typing coverage differed by locus: A, B, C, DRB1 and DQB1 were typed in roughly 629-640 donors, DQA1 in about 510, DPA1 in 600 to 610, and DPB1 in roughly 450. About 5 DR-DQ haplotypes were handled as single units for association and clustering, since linkage in the cohort was strong. Among about 390 genotyped donors of the cohort, an average of 235,054 unique TCR beta nucleotide sequences were sequenced per donor, roughly 20% of them non-productive. Overall study outcomes, separate from this receptor: In a later analysis, HLA-associated TCR beta chains were found to be more clonally expanded and to have lower generation probabilities than equally common non-associated chains. Across donors, most TCR sequences were observed very rarely, whereas some public TCRs were present in many individuals. In this cohort, only TCR beta chains were sequenced, and detectable features were limited by the absence of alpha or paired-chain data. Three of the identified cytomegalovirus-associated TCR beta chains were confirmed in vitro to be specific for cytomegalovirus antigens. Compared with the approximately 670-donor mean, donors in an Asian-associated ancestry cluster had fewer N-insertions in productive TCRs, according to a later genetic analysis. In a later analysis, most CMV-associated TCR beta chains were found to appear HLA-restricted, with HLA associations seemingly driven largely by CMV exposure. The presence/absence analyses assumed that sequencing depth was roughly uniform across donors, and that assumption may not be true. Specific HLA alleles were associated with 15,000 to 20,000 TCR beta sequences at a false discovery rate of 0.05 in a later analysis. A total of 150 to 200 TCR beta chains were listed by the study as associated with cytomegalovirus. Correlated functional status among segregating V segments might be attributable to linkage disequilibrium, but an unknown experimental factor could not be ruled out. The 87-base-pair reads could not distinguish some IMGT-functional V segments, including TRBV6-2 and TRBV6-3, so those segments were excluded. The authors suggested that the approach could potentially be generalized to other disease states and immunological phenotypes. Strong co-occurrence of HLA alleles, especially DR and DQ, made assigning TCR associations to individual alleles difficult. An earlier analysis of approximately 530 of the donors showed that most TCR beta V segments appeared in productive rearrangements either about 87% or about 30% of the time, which broadly matched IMGT annotations. A cluster of highly shared sequence variants was judged likely to represent a technical artifact of the sequencing pipeline. A later genetic analysis associated a missense DCLRE1C variant with V-gene and J-gene trimming of TCR beta chains, and an independent cohort replicated the association. A further reported finding was that TCR beta sequences accurately predicted the HLA-A and HLA-B alleles for most subjects in the first cohort. According to a later analysis, parvovirus B19, influenza, CMV and Epstein-Barr virus appeared linked to several top co-occurrence clusters. In both the original and validation cohorts, the classifier was reported to diagnose cytomegalovirus status with high specificity and sensitivity. The earlier analysis of 587 of the donors excluded 15 to 20 rarely observed V segments, including chromosome 9 orphons, because counts were too low. In a later analysis, TCR association rates were found to vary across HLA loci, with the most associated TCRs seen for DRB1 alleles and the fewest for HLA-C alleles. The only immune exposure information available for the cohort was CMV serostatus. HLA typing was unavailable for some donors at each locus, so association tests used only the typed subset.

Library preparation used the immunoSEQ multiplex PCR assay. For the multiplex PCR, a mixture combining 60 forward primers for TCR Vbeta segments and 13 reverse primers for TCR Jbeta segments was used. Amplification of the CDR3 region of rearranged TCR beta genes was performed with a multiplex PCR assay on genomic DNA. The amplified TCR beta libraries were sequenced on the Illumina HiSeq System as 87-base-pair reads. Regarding the original processing steps: In a later analysis, 77 million or so unique TCR beta chains were counted across the roughly 700 repertoires, and about 10 million of these chains were shared by at least two donors. To remove PCR and sequencing errors, raw reads were error-corrected and collapsed into unique sequences using a nearest-neighbor algorithm that merged closely related sequences. CDR3 sequences were aligned to IMGT reference sequences to assign V, D and J gene segments. For a sequence to be retained, at least a six-nucleotide match to both a V gene segment and a J gene segment was required. A rearrangement was called productive if the CDR3 had no stop codons and remained in frame with V and J, and every other rearrangement was called non-productive. CDR3 was defined according to IMGT convention as the region running from the second conserved V-encoded cysteine to the conserved J-encoded phenylalanine. The earlier analysis of about 570 of the donors excluded any sequence lacking an unambiguous match to a single V gene segment. An earlier analysis of several hundred of the donors called V segments functional above 56.7% productive rearrangements and segregating when the between-donor standard deviation exceeded 5%. To diagnose cytomegalovirus status from the catalog of TCR beta chain sequences, a statistical classification framework was built. In a later analysis, TCR nucleotide sequences were compared against IMGT/GENE-DB human TR gene sequences so that V and J genes could be assigned. A later analysis assigned CDR3 sequences and most-parsimonious VDJ recombination scenarios with the TCRdist pipeline. In a later analysis, each TCR beta chain was defined by its CDR3 amino acid sequence together with its V-gene family, and reads without a unique V-gene family were excluded. In a later analysis, fewer than 650 highly shared, low-generation-probability nucleotide sequences were removed to address suspected cross-contamination and a sequencing artifact. In a later analysis, a clonal expansion index was calculated for each public chain from normalized within-repertoire ranks of inferred template counts. A later analysis computed generation probabilities with a VDJ recombination model fitted to out-of-frame rearrangements, and checked the results against IGoR. A later analysis scored TCR-TCR, TCR-HLA and TCR-CMV co-occurrence with hypergeometric tests, applying a repertoire-size bias correction to TCR pairs. A later analysis estimated false discovery rates by permuting HLA or CMV assignments 20 times. In a later analysis, co-occurring TCRs were grouped using DBSCAN, and TCRdist sequence similarity was added for clustering within HLA-allele-positive subsets. Co-occurrence clustering excluded repertoires with fewer than 30,000 or more than 120,000 public chains, plus five with anomalous nucleotide sharing. In its TCRdb copy, this immuneACCESS table keeps in-frame sequences only and misses some clones. Where compared with another copy, unresolved V genes explain less than half of these, and the others have no known cause. Clone size and the V and J calls come from that table; the DNA yielded D and trimming. In this sample the table shows about 110,000 clones, roughly 68% of which occur a single time. Of the sample, 2% to 2.5% is held by the ten largest clones.

The germline V and J ends show losses of 6 bases and 6 bases respectively, and no gene match explains 10 bases of the junction. Spanning cysteine to phenylalanine, the CDR3 consists of 16 amino acids. The retained sequence is limited to the CDR3, 48 bases, with the frame set at the first base. The CDR1 and CDR2 encoded by the germline V gene are MDHEN and SYDVKM. The cohort was made up of about 670 healthy bone marrow donors. Cohort members were all nominally healthy when sampled, although unrecorded immune exposures were likely present. The donor was CMV seronegative and was included in the group of 352 seronegative cohort members. A peripheral blood sample was collected from each donor, and TCR beta sequencing was performed on peripheral blood mononuclear cells. Genomic DNA was extracted from the blood cell samples with the Qiagen DNeasy Blood Extraction Kit. A note on this clone: Its binding antigen is unknown. No much larger clone is present one base from it, and per-base qualities are unavailable.

The V gene is TRBV28 and the J gene is TRBJ2-2; the junction holds 10 bases that match TRBD2. The receptor comes from a woman aged 25-40 years in good health and CMV-seronegative. The specimen was PBMCs. The CDR3 region reads CASRPAGTSVSGELFF. The nucleotides are TGTGCCAGCAGGCCTGCCGGGACTAGCGTTTCCGGGGAGCTGTTTTTT.